This entry describes one T cell receptor beta chain. The antigen is unknown. The germline V gene encodes CDR1 MGHRA and CDR2 YSYEKL. V was trimmed by 4 bases and J by 6 bases, leaving 10 bases between them. The CDR3 length is 13 residues. This sample is part of a study of neoadjuvant anti-PD-1 for oral cavity cancer. Most PBMC samples had approximately 440 ng input DNA in six replicates. Profiling relied on immunoSEQ multiplex PCR, and the TCRdb table lists in-frame clones only, not all of them. This sample yields fewer than 20,000 clones, of which roughly 78% are seen a single time; under 3% belongs to the top ten. Whole-study results and caveats: TCR analyses covered only a few patients per response group.

Material: PBMCs, obtained before nivolumab (anti-PD-1) treatment. The clonotype originates from a person between 35 and 79 years old with oral cavity squamous cell carcinoma. The chain carries TRBV4-1 and TRBJ2-1, with D hard to call. The CDR3 reads CASSRRVVNEQFF. The CDR3 DNA is TGCGCCAGCAGCCGGCGAGTCGTCAATGAGCAGTTCTTC.